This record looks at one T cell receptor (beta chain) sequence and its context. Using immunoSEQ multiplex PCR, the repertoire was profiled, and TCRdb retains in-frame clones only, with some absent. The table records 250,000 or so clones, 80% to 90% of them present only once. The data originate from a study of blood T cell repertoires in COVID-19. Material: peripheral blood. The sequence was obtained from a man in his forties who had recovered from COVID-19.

The CDR3 DNA reads as TGTGCCAGCACCCCCCCAGGGGGACGAGAAAAACTGTTTTTT. This codes for CASTPPGGREKLFF. The J gene is TRBJ1-4, the V gene TRBV6-6; 7 nucleotides agree with TRBD1. Trimming at V came to 7 bases and at J to 8 bases, leaving 10 bases not matched to a gene. Germline CDR1 and CDR2: MNHNY and SVGAGI (reference sequence). CDR3 length equals 14 residues.